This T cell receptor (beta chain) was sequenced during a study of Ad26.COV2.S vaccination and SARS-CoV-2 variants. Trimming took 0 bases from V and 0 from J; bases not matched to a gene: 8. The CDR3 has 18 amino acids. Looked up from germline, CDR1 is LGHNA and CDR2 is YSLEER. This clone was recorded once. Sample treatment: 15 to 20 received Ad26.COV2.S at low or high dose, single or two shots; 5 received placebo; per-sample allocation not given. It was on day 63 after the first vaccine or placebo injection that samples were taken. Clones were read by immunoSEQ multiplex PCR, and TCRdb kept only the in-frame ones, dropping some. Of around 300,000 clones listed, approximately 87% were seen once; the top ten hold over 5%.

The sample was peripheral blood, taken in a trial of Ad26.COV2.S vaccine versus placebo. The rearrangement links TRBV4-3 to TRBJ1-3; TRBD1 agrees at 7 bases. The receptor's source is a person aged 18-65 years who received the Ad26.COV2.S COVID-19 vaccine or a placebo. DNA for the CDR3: TGCGCCAGCAGCCAAGATCGGGGACAGCTCCTCTCTGGAAACACCATATATTTT. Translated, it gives CASSQDRGQLLSGNTIYF.